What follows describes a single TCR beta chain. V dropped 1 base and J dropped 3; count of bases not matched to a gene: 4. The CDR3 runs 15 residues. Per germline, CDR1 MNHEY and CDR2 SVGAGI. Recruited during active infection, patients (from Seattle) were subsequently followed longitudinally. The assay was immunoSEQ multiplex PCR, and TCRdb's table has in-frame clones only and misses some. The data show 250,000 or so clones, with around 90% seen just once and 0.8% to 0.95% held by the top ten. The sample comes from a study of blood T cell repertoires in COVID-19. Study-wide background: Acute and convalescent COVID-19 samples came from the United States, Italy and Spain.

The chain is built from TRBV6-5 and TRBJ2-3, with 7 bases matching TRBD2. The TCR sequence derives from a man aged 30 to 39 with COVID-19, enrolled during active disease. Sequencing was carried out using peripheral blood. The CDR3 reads CASSYFQGGTDTQYF. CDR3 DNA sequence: TGTGCCAGCAGTTACTTCCAGGGAGGGACAGATACGCAGTATTTT.